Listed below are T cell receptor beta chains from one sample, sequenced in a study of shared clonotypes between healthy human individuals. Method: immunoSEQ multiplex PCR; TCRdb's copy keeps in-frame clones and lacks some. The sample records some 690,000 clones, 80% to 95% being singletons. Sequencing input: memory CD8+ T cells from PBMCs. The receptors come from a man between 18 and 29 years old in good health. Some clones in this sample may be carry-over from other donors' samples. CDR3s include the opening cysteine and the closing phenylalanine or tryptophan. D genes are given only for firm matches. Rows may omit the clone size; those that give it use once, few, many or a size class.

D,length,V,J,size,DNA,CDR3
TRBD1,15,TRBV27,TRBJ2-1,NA,TGTGCCAGCAGTCTCATCGGGACAGGGATCGATGAGCAGTTCTTC,CASSLIGTGIDEQFF
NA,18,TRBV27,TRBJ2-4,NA,TGTGCCAGCAGTTTAACAGGTCTGGGGTCCGGACAATGGAACATTCAGTACTTC,CASSLTGLGSGQWNIQYF
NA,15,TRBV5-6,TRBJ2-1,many,TGTGCCAGCAGCTCCCCACCCTCGGGGTACAATGAGCAGTTCTTC,CASSSPPSGYNEQFF
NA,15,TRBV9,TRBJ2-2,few,TGTGCCAGCAGCGTGGGGAATCGGGACACCGGGGAGCTGTTTTTT,CASSVGNRDTGELFF
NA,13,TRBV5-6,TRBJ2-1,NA,TGTGCCAGCAGCCGTCCACAATTCAATGAGCAGTTCTTC,CASSRPQFNEQFF
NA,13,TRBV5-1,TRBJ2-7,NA,TGCGCCAGCAGCTTGGGTCCCCCGCGGGAGCAGTACTTC,CASSLGPPREQYF
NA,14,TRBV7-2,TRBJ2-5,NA,TGTGCCAGCAGCTTATTGTCGGCTGAAGGGACCCAGTACTTC,CASSLLSAEGTQYF
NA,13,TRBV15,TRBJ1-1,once,TGTGCCACCAGCACGAGCGTGAACACTGAAGCTTTCTTT,CATSTSVNTEAFF
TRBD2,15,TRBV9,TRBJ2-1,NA,TGTGCCAGCAGCCTTCTAGCGGGCCTGCTCAATGAGCAGTTCTTC,CASSLLAGLLNEQFF
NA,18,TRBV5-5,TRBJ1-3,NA,TGTGCCAGCAGCCTCGAACGGCAGGGCCTGAGCTCTGGAAACACCATATATTTT,CASSLERQGLSSGNTIYF